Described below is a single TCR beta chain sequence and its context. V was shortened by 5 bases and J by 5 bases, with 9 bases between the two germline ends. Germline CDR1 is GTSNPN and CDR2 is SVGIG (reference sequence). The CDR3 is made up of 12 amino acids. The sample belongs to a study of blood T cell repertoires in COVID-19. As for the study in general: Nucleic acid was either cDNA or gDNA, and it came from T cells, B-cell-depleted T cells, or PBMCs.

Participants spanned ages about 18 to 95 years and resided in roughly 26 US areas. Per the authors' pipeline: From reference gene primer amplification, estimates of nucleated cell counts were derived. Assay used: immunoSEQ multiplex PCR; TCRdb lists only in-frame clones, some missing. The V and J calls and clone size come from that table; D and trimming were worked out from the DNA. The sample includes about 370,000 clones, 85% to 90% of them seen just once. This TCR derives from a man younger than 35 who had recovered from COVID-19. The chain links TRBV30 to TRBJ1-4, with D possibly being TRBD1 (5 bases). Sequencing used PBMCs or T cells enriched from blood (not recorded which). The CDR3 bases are TGTGCCTGGGGACACGCGAATGAAAAACTGTTTTTT. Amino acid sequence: CAWGHANEKLFF.